This TCR beta chain was identified in a study of T cell responses to AZD1222 COVID-19 vaccine (dated by TCRdb to the early 2020s). At the level of the whole study: AZD1222 recipients whose second dose came at about 4 weeks and those whose second dose came at about 12 weeks were combined into one group, since spike-specific TCR depth and breadth did not differ between the two schedules. Trial participants were enrolled by age into subgroups of 18-55, 56-69 and 70-plus years, and about 150, 27 and 61 TCR-sequenced participants, respectively, were included in these subgroups. A total of 230 to 250 trial participants underwent TCR sequencing, of whom around 200 received two doses of AZD1222 and some 25 received two doses of the MenACWY control vaccine.

A single count supports this clone. It lacks a known antigen. Base qualities are not recorded, but no much larger clone differs from it by a single base. This same CDR3 is encoded by further DNA sequences in the sample. General study outcomes and caveats: Conclusions about previously exposed vaccinees were limited because only 6 or 7 AZD1222 recipients were SARS-CoV-2 seropositive at baseline. Spike-specific TCR breadth and depth rose significantly after two AZD1222 doses compared with day 0 and with MenACWY recipients. The 56-69-year group was small, and its depth increase did not reach significance, likely because of low power. CD4 TCRs associated with the vaccine covered the entire spike protein, and the dominant responses were in regions 160-218 and 743-854. Because no day 14 peak-response samples were available, repertoires were characterized only after the peak T cell response. Nearly half of unique spike-specific TCRs reportedly recognized epitopes outside regions mutated in the B.1.351 and B.1.1.7 variants. Participants were mostly white British and included more females than males, and it was suggested by the authors that clonal diversity may have been underestimated.

The CDR3 regions of human TCRbeta chains were subjected to immunosequencing. The paper's data handling went like this. TCRs in the repertoires were matched against a reference library of SARS-CoV-2-specific TCRs that had been generated with the MIRA antigen-specificity platform. Breadth meant the fraction of unique TCRs that were SARS-CoV-2-associated, whereas depth meant the fraction of total T cells that were SARS-CoV-2-associated. Using the MIRA data, every spike-specific TCR was mapped to the spike region that the TCR reacted to and assigned to either a CD4 or a CD8 class. Log10-transformed breadth and depth values were compared by one-way ANOVA with Sidak's multiple comparisons tests. Drawn from immuneACCESS, this table holds only the in-frame rearrangements with V and J called that TCRdb kept. Clones are partly lost; checked studies trace under half to an unresolved V gene and leave the rest unexplained. The V and J calls and clone size come from that table; D and trimming were worked out from the DNA. For this sample the table gives under 130,000 clones, of which roughly 90% were detected only once. The ten largest clones capture approximately 1.2% of the sample.

The germline V gene (reference sequence) supplies CDR1 SEHNR and CDR2 FQNEAQ. V is reduced by 5 bases and J by 2 bases, leaving a spacing of 10 bases between them. The CDR3, from cysteine to phenylalanine, totals 13 residues. The retained sequence is limited to the CDR3, 39 bases, with the frame set at the first base. The time point label, as the study defines it: baseline before first vaccination. Vaccinee samples were obtained from the UK trials COV001 and COV002, which included a single-blind randomized controlled phase 2/3 trial of AZD1222 (ChAdOx1 nCoV-19) in healthy adults. Trial participant PBMC samples were collected at day 0 and day 28 after the second dose for TCRbeta chain sequencing.

The rearrangement combines TRBV7-9 with TRBJ2-7; the D gene is perhaps TRBD2, from 5 matching bases. The source is an adult in good health. The sample here was peripheral blood, taken on day 0 of AZD1222 vaccination. The DNA sequence reads TGTGCCAGCAGCCTCCGAGGGACCTACGAGCAGTACTTC. Its translation is CASSLRGTYEQYF.